These 21 T cell receptor beta chains came from one sample sequenced in a study of T cell responses to AZD1222 COVID-19 vaccine. Assay: immunoSEQ multiplex PCR; the TCRdb copy retains only in-frame clones and omits some. This repertoire shows 95,000 to 150,000 clones, 85% to 90% found once; its top ten account for about 3%. Source: peripheral blood, taken on day 0 of AZD1222 vaccination. The receptors here all came from an adult in good health.

The chain combines TRBV1 with TRBJ1-5; the table names TRBD1, a call not compared with the DNA. TRBV1 is a pseudogene locus. The length of the CDR3 is 15 residues. CDR3: CTSDTGTGNLQPQHF. In DNA form, the CDR3 reads TGCACCAGTGACACCGGGACAGGGAATTTGCAGCCCCAGCATTTT.

The V gene is TRBV3-1 (or the pseudogene TRBV3-2), the J gene TRBJ2-2, with TRBD2 as a possible D gene (7 bases). CDR1 LGHDT and CDR2 YNNKEL come from the germline V gene (reference sequence). The CDR3 is made up of 16 amino acids. V gave up 5 bases and J gave up 4 bases, with 17 bases separating them. The CDR3 is CASSTRGGGRTGELFF. The CDR3, as DNA: TGTGCCAGCAGCACCCGGGGCGGGGGCCGCACCGGGGAGCTGTTTTTT.

This clone has only one observation. V gene TRBV11-3 combines with J gene TRBJ1-6; D is ambiguous. This CDR3 is 13 amino acids long. Trimming took off 1 base at V and 9 bases at J, with 7 bases between the two ends. Germline V lookup: CDR1 SGHNT, CDR2 YENEEA. CDR3 region: CASSLGGGSPLHF. The CDR3 DNA reads as TGTGCCAGCAGCTTAGGAGGAGGTTCACCCCTCCACTTT.

Regarding this clone: This CDR3 is missing its conserved last phenylalanine or tryptophan, likely due to a read error. The DNA is omitted, as the CDR3 cannot be located on it reliably, and the CDR3 follows TCRdb's listing. The rearrangement links TRBV28 to TRBJ2-3; the D call TRBD2 from the table was never checked on the DNA. Germline assignment: CDR1 MDHEN and CDR2 SYDVKM. The CDR3 is 10 amino acids long, termini counted. The CDR3 loop reads CASSLGSGGP.

The chain links TRBV2 to TRBJ2-1; D unclear. CDR3 length: 15 amino acids. V was pared by 5 bases and J by 3 bases, with 14 bases between. CDR1 is SNHLY, CDR2 FYNNEI, per germline. The CDR3 is CASSPHSIFYNEQFF. In DNA, the CDR3 is TGTGCCAGCAGTCCGCATTCTATCTTCTACAATGAGCAGTTCTTC.

V usage is TRBV11-1 and J usage is TRBJ1-6; TRBD1 is a possible D gene (6 bases). The CDR3 sequence is 15 residues long. Germline V gene data show CDR1 as SGHAT and CDR2 as FQDESV (reference sequence). V dropped 4 bases and J dropped 6 bases, with 13 bases sitting between them. CDR3 region: CASSSRTASNSPLHF. As DNA, the CDR3 is TGTGCCAGCAGCTCTCGGACAGCTAGTAATTCACCCCTCCACTTT.

The chain links TRBV29-1 to TRBJ1-1, with 9 bases lining up with TRBD1. V shed 6 bases, J shed 1 base, and the junction held 3 bases outside the gene matches. This CDR3 has 13 amino acids. CDR1 is SQVTM and CDR2 is ANQGSEA in the germline V gene. The CDR3 nucleotides read TGCAGCGTGGACAGGGGCACGAACACTGAAGCTTTCTTT. Translated, it gives CSVDRGTNTEAFF.

This clone showed up just once. The chain has TRBV2 and TRBJ1-2; no clear D gene. CDR3 length: 12 residues. Germline CDR1 and CDR2: SNHLY and FYNNEI. The V gene lost 7 bases and the J gene lost 5 bases, with 11 bases spanning the gap. The CDR3: CASMSISYGYTF. CDR3 DNA: TGTGCCAGCATGTCCATTTCTTATGGCTACACCTTC.

V is TRBV21-1 and J is TRBJ2-1; the D segment call TRBD1 is taken from the table without a DNA check. TRBV21-1 is listed as a pseudogene. The CDR3 is made up of 19 amino acids. The CDR3 region has the DNA TGTGCCAGCAGCAAATGGATTGGGACAGGGGGCGCTGAAGATGATGAGCAGTTCTTC. Translated: CASSKWIGTGGAEDDEQFF.

The chain is built from TRBV30 and TRBJ1-5, with 7 bases matching TRBD1. This CDR3 spans 15 amino acids. Looked up from germline, CDR1 is GTSNPN and CDR2 is SVGIG (reference sequence). The V gene end was trimmed by 1 base and the J gene end by 1 base; junction bases not matched to a gene: 4. The CDR3 region is CAWSGQGTSNQPQHF. The CDR3 DNA sequence: TGTGCCTGGAGTGGACAGGGCACGAGCAATCAGCCCCAGCATTTT.

The gene calls are TRBV28 and TRBJ1-6; D is perhaps TRBD1 (6 bases). The CDR3 is 14 residues long. Germline CDR1 MDHEN, CDR2 SYDVKM. V was trimmed by 8 bases and J by 10 bases, leaving 18 bases between them. The CDR3 DNA is TGTGCCAGCGGGCGGCCTAGGGGGGGCTCACCCCTCCACTTT. Amino acid sequence: CASGRPRGGSPLHF.

For the CDR3, the DNA is TGTGCCAGCCAGAACAGGGGGCTCGGCTACACCTTC. It codes for CASQNRGLGYTF. V usage is TRBV12-3 or TRBV12-4 and J usage is TRBJ1-2, with 9 bases that match TRBD1. V shed 8 bases and J 8 bases; nucleotides not matched to a gene: 6. The CDR3 is 12 amino acids.

This sequence joins TRBV7-8 and TRBJ1-6; the D is unclear. The V and J ends lost 3 bases and 7 bases respectively, with 13 bases between them. Germline-derived CDR1 and CDR2 are SGHVS and FQNEAQ. CDR3 length: 15 amino acids. The DNA of the CDR3 is TGTGCCAGCAGCTTTGGGTCCCTCGGAAATTCACCCCTCCACTTT. Translation: CASSFGSLGNSPLHF.

V is TRBV3-1 (or the pseudogene TRBV3-2) and J is TRBJ2-7, with 8 nucleotides matching TRBD1. The CDR3 is 16 residues long. V lost 5 bases and J lost 2; bases outside the gene matches: 11. The germline V gene encodes CDR1 LGHDT and CDR2 YNNKEL (reference sequence). CDR3 in DNA: TGTGCCAGCAGCGACCGACCAGGGGGCTTTCCCTACGAGCAGTACTTC. It specifies CASSDRPGGFPYEQYF.

This rearrangement joins TRBV6-1 to TRBJ2-7, with a weak D call TRBD1 (5 bases). CDR1 and CDR2 (germline): MNHNS, SASEGT. V was shortened by 1 base and J by 2 bases, with 12 bases between the two germline ends. The CDR3 length is 15 residues. The CDR3 coding sequence is TGTGCCAGCAGTGAAGGGTCAGGGCCACCCTACGAGCAGTACTTC. It translates to CASSEGSGPPYEQYF.

The genes are TRBV5-1 and TRBJ2-2, with TRBD1 identical over 9 bases. This CDR3 comprises 17 residues. In germline, CDR1 is SGHRS, CDR2 YFSETQ. V gave up 4 bases and J gave up 5 bases; unmatched junction bases: 12. The CDR3, as DNA: TGCGCCAGCAGCCCCCGCCCGGGACAGGGAGCGACCGGGGAGCTGTTTTTT. Encoded protein: CASSPRPGQGATGELFF.

The chain combines TRBV30 with TRBJ1-1, with a tentative D call TRBD1 (6 bases). This CDR3 has 13 amino acids. Trimming removed 4 bases at V and 3 bases at J, with 12 bases between. In germline, CDR1 is GTSNPN, CDR2 SVGIG (reference sequence). The DNA for the CDR3 is TGTGCCTGGAAGGGGGGACCGCACACTGAAGCTTTCTTT. Its translation is CAWKGGPHTEAFF.

This clone showed up just once. The J gene is TRBJ1-1, the V gene TRBV14; 8 bases agree with TRBD1. V lost 3 bases and J lost 1; bases outside the gene matches: 10. The germline V gene encodes CDR1 SGHDN and CDR2 FVKESK. The CDR3 totals 17 residues. CDR3 loop: CASSHPGQGARNTEAFF. CDR3 in DNA: TGTGCCAGCAGCCATCCCGGACAGGGCGCTCGGAACACTGAAGCTTTCTTT.

V and J are TRBV4-3 and TRBJ2-1; D unclear. Trimming took 6 bases from V and 0 from J, leaving 15 bases between them. CDR1 and CDR2 from the germline V gene are LGHNA and YSLEER. There are 16 residues in the CDR3. CDR3 sequence (DNA): TGCGCCAGCAGTCAGATGTCGGCCGGCTCCTACAATGAGCAGTTCTTC. This encodes CASSQMSAGSYNEQFF.

This rearrangement joins TRBV5-4 to TRBJ2-7; D call uncertain. The germline V gene encodes CDR1 SGHNT and CDR2 YYREEE (reference sequence). The V end was cut by 2 bases, the J end by 7 bases, with 10 bases between. The CDR3 covers 12 residues. In DNA form, the CDR3 reads TGTGCCAGCAGCTTCCAATCGACAGAGCAGTACTTC. Amino acids: CASSFQSTEQYF.

The chain combines TRBV27 with TRBJ1-4; D possibly corresponds to TRBD1 (5 bases). This CDR3 is 16 amino acids long. The germline CDR1 and CDR2 sequences are MNHEY and SMNVEV (reference sequence). V lost 5 bases to trimming and J lost 7 bases, with 20 bases between them. The CDR3 spells CASSPDNFSGREKLFF. In nucleotides, the CDR3 is TGTGCCAGCAGTCCGGACAATTTTTCAGGCCGTGAAAAACTGTTTTTT.